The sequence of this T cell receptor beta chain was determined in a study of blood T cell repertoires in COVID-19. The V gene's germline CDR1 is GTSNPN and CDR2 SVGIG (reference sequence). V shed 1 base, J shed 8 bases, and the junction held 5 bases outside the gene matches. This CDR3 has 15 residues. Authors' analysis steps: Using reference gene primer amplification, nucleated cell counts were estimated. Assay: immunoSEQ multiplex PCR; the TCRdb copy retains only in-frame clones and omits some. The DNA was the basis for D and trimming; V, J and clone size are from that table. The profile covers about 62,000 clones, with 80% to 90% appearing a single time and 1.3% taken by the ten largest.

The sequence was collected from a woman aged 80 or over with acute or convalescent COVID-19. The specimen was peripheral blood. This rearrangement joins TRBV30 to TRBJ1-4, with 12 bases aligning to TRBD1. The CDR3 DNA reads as TGTGCCTGGAGTGAGGGGACAGGGGGCGGGGAAAAACTGTTTTTT. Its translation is CAWSEGTGGGEKLFF.